This entry concerns a single T cell receptor beta chain. As yet, its antigen is unknown. In the PCR, 60 Vbeta and 13 Jbeta primers were used. In the original workflow: Later, an analysis found tens of millions of unique TCR beta chains, and roughly 9.9 million of these were shared. Method: immunoSEQ multiplex PCR; TCRdb's copy keeps in-frame clones and lacks some. Clonal size and the V and J genes are those of that table, whereas D and trimming came from the DNA. The sample has approximately 150,000 clones; around four fifths are singletons. Germline CDR1 is SGHAT and CDR2 is FQNNGV. V dropped 2 bases and J dropped 3; count of bases not matched to a gene: 14. CDR3 size: 19 residues. These data originate in a study of cytomegalovirus exposure and HLA in healthy donors. Overall study context: The Caucasian-associated ancestry cluster contained about 80% of the approximately 430 genotyped donors. Notes on the study in general: When analyzed later, the rates of TCR association showed variation by HLA locus, with DRB1 the most and HLA-C the fewest.

The chain carries TRBV11-2 and TRBJ2-7, with TRBD1 identical over 12 bases. Material for sequencing was PBMCs. The sequence derives from a man younger than 45 in good health and CMV-seronegative. This CDR3 is CASSLLALRDRGQVYEQYF. The CDR3, as DNA: TGTGCCAGCAGCTTATTAGCGCTTCGGGACAGGGGGCAGGTCTACGAGCAGTACTTC.